The sequence of this T cell receptor beta chain was determined in a study of cytomegalovirus exposure and HLA in healthy donors. The PCR made use of 60 Vbeta and 13 Jbeta primers. TCRdb's copy holds only in-frame clones and misses some; the assay was immunoSEQ multiplex PCR. Here the sample spans some 57,000 clones, 89% being singletons. Each donor was healthy, and each was a bone marrow donor. Sequencing input: PBMCs. The receptor was isolated from a man aged 30 to 45 in good health and CMV-seropositive.

The CDR3: CAWGGEQPGNTIYF. CDR3 coding DNA: TGTGCCTGGGGGGGGGAGCAGCCTGGAAACACCATATATTTT. The chain has TRBV30 and TRBJ1-3; perhaps TRBD1 as D (5 bases). With 5 bases removed from V and 2 bases from J, the gap between germline ends came to 13 bases. The CDR3 is made up of 14 amino acids. CDR1 and CDR2 from the germline V gene are GTSNPN and SVGIG (reference sequence).